These T cell receptor beta chains were read from a single sample in a study of blood T cell repertoires in COVID-19. The method was immunoSEQ multiplex PCR; TCRdb's version includes in-frame clones alone and lacks a portion of them. The sample lists 250,000 to 350,000 clones, around 90% occurring once. The sequenced sample consisted of PBMCs or T cells enriched from blood (not recorded which). The receptors derive from a young woman with acute COVID-19. Each CDR3 is given with its conserved first and last residue. The D gene is left open where the match is weak. The size field is filled for only some rows; it gives once, few, many or a size class.

-	TRBV27	TRBJ2-7	-	CASSLMAQSYEQYF	TGTGCCAGCAGTTTAATGGCCCAATCCTACGAGCAGTACTTC
-	TRBV5-1	TRBJ2-2	-	CASSLAGPGELFF	TGCGCCAGCAGCTTGGCCGGTCCCGGGGAGCTGTTTTTT
TRBD2	TRBV19	TRBJ2-2	-	CASSIGTSGMGPLFF	TGTGCCAGTAGTATAGGGACTAGCGGGATGGGGCCGCTGTTTTTT
TRBD1	TRBV29-1	TRBJ1-1	-	CSVPGTGGIRTEAFF	TGCAGCGTCCCAGGGACAGGGGGAATTCGGACTGAAGCTTTCTTT
TRBD2	TRBV4-3	TRBJ2-4	-	CASSQDVTSGSRISSIQYF	TGCGCCAGCAGCCAAGATGTGACTAGCGGGAGCCGGATTTCGTCCATTCAGTACTTC
TRBD2	TRBV19	TRBJ2-7	few	CASSVLAGWGYEQYF	TGTGCCAGTAGTGTCCTAGCGGGATGGGGCTACGAGCAGTACTTC
TRBD1	TRBV4-1	TRBJ2-3	-	CASSHVRRDRGTDTQYF	TGCGCCAGCAGCCATGTAAGGCGGGACAGGGGAACAGATACGCAGTATTTT
TRBD2	TRBV7-6	TRBJ2-2	-	CASSWGLAGTGELFF	TGTGCCAGCAGCTGGGGACTAGCGGGGACCGGGGAGCTGTTTTTT
-	TRBV28	TRBJ2-7	-	CASSYSGTNSYEQYF	TGTGCCAGCAGTTATTCCGGGACAAACTCCTACGAGCAGTACTTC
TRBD2	TRBV4-1	TRBJ2-5	-	CASSLSGLAGVGEETQYF	TGCGCCAGCAGTCTTTCGGGACTAGCGGGAGTCGGCGAAGAGACCCAGTACTTC
-	TRBV10-3	TRBJ2-7	-	CAISEKQYEQYF	TGTGCCATCAGTGAGAAACAGTACGAGCAGTACTTC
-	TRBV28	TRBJ1-5	-	CASSFTGDSNQPQHF	TGTGCCAGCAGTTTTACCGGGGATAGCAATCAGCCCCAGCATTTT
-	TRBV7-9	TRBJ1-1	once	CASSFNRDTEAFF	TGTGCCAGCAGCTTTAACAGGGACACTGAAGCTTTCTTT
-	TRBV5-1	TRBJ2-5	once	CASSLVPGLQETQYF	TGCGCCAGCAGCTTGGTCCCGGGACTTCAAGAGACCCAGTACTTC
TRBD1	TRBV5-1	TRBJ2-1	-	CASRSRQGFNEQFF	TGCGCCAGCCGTTCCCGACAGGGATTTAATGAGCAGTTCTTC
TRBD1	TRBV7-3	TRBJ2-1	-	CASSTQGSDEQFF	TGTGCCAGCAGCACACAGGGGTCAGATGAGCAGTTCTTC
TRBD2	TRBV4-2	TRBJ2-1	once	CASSLGLAESSYNEQFF	TGTGCCAGCAGCCTTGGACTAGCAGAGAGCTCCTACAATGAGCAGTTCTTC
TRBD2	TRBV3-1/TRBV3-2	TRBJ2-3	once	CASSQDLGTSGHSDTQYF	TGTGCCAGCAGCCAAGATTTAGGTACTAGCGGGCACTCAGATACGCAGTATTTT
-	TRBV30	TRBJ1-1	once	CAWSTPQLRGVSTEAFF	TGTGCCTGGAGCACGCCCCAACTTCGGGGGGTGAGCACTGAAGCTTTCTTT
-	TRBV27	TRBJ2-1	-	CASSLDHPIYNEQFF	TGTGCCAGCAGTTTAGATCACCCTATTTACAATGAGCAGTTCTTC
-	TRBV11-2	TRBJ1-1	-	CASSLRFSGVNTEAFF	TGTGCCAGCAGCTTACGGTTCTCGGGAGTGAACACTGAAGCTTTCTTT
TRBD2	TRBV2	TRBJ2-7	-	CASSAGSGRAFEQYF	TGTGCCAGCAGTGCCGGCAGCGGGAGGGCCTTCGAGCAGTACTTC
TRBD1	TRBV24-1	TRBJ1-2	-	CATSRGGVYGYTF	TGTGCCACCAGTCGAGGGGGCGTCTATGGCTACACCTTC
TRBD1	TRBV7-2	TRBJ1-6	-	CASNTRGTGNNSPLHF	TGTGCCAGCAACACGAGGGGGACAGGGAATAATTCACCCCTCCACTTT
-	TRBV5-1	TRBJ1-6	few	CASSLDGVKGSYNSPLHF	TGCGCCAGCAGCTTGGACGGGGTGAAGGGCTCCTATAATTCACCCCTCCACTTT
-	TRBV5-1	TRBJ2-1	-	CASTLAVAERGYNEQFF	TGCGCCAGCACCCTTGCGGTTGCGGAGAGAGGCTACAATGAGCAGTTCTTC
TRBD2	TRBV11-3	TRBJ2-1	-	CASSLDQGLAGPNLNEQFF	TGTGCCAGCAGCTTAGATCAGGGACTAGCGGGACCCAATCTCAATGAGCAGTTCTTC
-	TRBV29-1	TRBJ1-1	-	CSGVRGRTEAFF	TGCAGCGGAGTTAGGGGCAGGACTGAAGCTTTCTTT
TRBD2	TRBV7-9	TRBJ2-1	-	CASSQTSGRYNEQFF	TGTGCCAGCAGCCAAACTAGCGGACGTTACAATGAGCAGTTCTTC
TRBD1	TRBV7-2	TRBJ2-3	once	CASSPGTGDTQYF	TGTGCCAGCAGCCCAGGGACAGGGGATACGCAGTATTTT
-	TRBV28	TRBJ1-1	-	CASSYEGDESTEAFF	TGTGCCAGCAGTTATGAGGGCGACGAAAGCACTGAAGCTTTCTTT
TRBD2	TRBV18	TRBJ2-2	-	CASSPRAGAPGELFF	TGTGCCAGCTCCCCGCGGGCGGGAGCTCCCGGGGAGCTGTTTTTT
TRBD1	TRBV28	TRBJ1-5	-	CASSSDRDYSNQPQHF	TGTGCCAGCAGTTCGGACAGGGATTATAGCAATCAGCCCCAGCATTTT
-	TRBV27	TRBJ2-7	-	CASTQSYEQYF	TGTGCCAGCACGCAGTCCTACGAGCAGTACTTC
-	TRBV18	TRBJ2-7	-	CASSPREMSSYEQYF	TGTGCCAGCTCACCACGGGAGATGAGCTCCTACGAGCAGTACTTC